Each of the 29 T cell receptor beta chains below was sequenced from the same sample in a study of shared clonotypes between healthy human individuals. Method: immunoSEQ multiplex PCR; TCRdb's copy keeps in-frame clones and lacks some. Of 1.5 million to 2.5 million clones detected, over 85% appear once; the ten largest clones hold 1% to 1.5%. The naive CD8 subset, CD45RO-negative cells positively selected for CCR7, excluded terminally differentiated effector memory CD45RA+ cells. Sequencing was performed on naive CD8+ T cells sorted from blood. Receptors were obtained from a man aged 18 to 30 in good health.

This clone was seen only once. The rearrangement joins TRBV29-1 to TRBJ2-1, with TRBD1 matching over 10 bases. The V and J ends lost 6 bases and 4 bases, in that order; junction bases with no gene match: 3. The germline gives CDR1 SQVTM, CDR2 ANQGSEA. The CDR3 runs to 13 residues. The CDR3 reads CSVGQGRYNEQFF. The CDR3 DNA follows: TGCAGCGTGGGACAGGGGAGGTACAATGAGCAGTTCTTC.

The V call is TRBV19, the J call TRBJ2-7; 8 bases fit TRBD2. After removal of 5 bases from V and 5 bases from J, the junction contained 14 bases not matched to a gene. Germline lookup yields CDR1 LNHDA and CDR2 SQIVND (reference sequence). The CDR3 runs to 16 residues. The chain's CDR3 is CASSDPPGLVIDEQYF. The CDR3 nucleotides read TGTGCCAGTAGTGACCCTCCGGGACTAGTTATAGACGAGCAGTACTTC.

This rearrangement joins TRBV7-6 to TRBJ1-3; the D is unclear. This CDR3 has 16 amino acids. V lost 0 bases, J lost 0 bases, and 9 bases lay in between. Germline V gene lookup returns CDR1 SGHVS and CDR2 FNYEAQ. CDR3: CASSLAAGFSGNTIYF. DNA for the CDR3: TGTGCCAGCAGCTTAGCGGCCGGCTTCTCTGGAAACACCATATATTTT.

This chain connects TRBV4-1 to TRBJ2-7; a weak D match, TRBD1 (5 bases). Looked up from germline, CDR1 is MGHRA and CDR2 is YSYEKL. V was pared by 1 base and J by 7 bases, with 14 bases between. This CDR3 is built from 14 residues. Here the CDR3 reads CASSQVGAPLEQYF. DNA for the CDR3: TGCGCCAGCAGCCAAGTAGGGGCACCATTGGAGCAGTACTTC.

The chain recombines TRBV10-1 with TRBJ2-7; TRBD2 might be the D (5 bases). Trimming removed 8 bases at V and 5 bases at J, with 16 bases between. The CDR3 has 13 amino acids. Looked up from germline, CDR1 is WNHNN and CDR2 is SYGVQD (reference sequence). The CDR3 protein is CASQRTDSHEQYF. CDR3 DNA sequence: TGCGCCAGCCAAAGGACTGACTCGCACGAGCAGTACTTC.

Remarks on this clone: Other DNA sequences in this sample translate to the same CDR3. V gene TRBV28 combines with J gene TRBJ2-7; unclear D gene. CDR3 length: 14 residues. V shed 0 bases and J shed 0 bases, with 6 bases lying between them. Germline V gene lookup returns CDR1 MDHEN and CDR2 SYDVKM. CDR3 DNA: TGTGCCAGCAGTTTATGGGGCGGCTCCTACGAGCAGTACTTC. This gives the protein CASSLWGGSYEQYF. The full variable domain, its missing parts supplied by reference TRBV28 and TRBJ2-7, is DVKVTQSSRYLVKRTGEKVFLECVQDMDHENMFWYRQDPGLGLRLIYFSYDVKMKEKGDIPEGYSVSREKKERFSLILESASTNQTSMYLCASSLWGGSYEQYFGPGTRLTVT.

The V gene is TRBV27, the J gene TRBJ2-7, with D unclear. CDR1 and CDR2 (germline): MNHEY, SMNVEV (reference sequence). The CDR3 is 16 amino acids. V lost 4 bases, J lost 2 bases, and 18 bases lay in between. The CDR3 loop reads CASSWVSSNGPYEQYF. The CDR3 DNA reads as TGTGCCAGCAGTTGGGTTAGTAGTAATGGTCCCTACGAGCAGTACTTC.

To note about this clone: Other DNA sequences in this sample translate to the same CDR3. The CDR3 sequence is CASSLAWDQPQHF. CDR3 sequence (DNA): TGTGCCAGCAGCTTAGCCTGGGATCAGCCCCAGCATTTT. This chain joins TRBV7-2 and TRBJ1-5; no firm D call. V lost 0 bases to trimming and J lost 5 bases, with 5 bases between them. This CDR3 region has 13 residues. Germline CDR1 reads SGHTA; CDR2 reads FQGNSA. Based on the CDR3 plus reference TRBV7-2 and TRBJ1-5, the full variable domain is GAGVSQSPSNKVTEKGKDVELRCDPISGHTALYWYRQSLGQGLEFLIYFQGNSAPDKSGLPSDRFSAERTGGSVSTLTIQRTQQEDSAVYLCASSLAWDQPQHFGDGTRLSIL.

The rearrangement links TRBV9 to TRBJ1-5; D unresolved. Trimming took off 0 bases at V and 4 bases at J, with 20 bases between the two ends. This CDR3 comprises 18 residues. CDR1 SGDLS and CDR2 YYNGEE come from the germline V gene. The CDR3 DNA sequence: TGTGCCAGCAGCGTAGTTCCCCAGTGTGTATCTAAAAATCAGCCCCAGCATTTT. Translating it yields CASSVVPQCVSKNQPQHF.

Here the CDR3 DNA reads TGTGCCAGCAGCCCGCGCGGGCGTTTAGCGGATCCCTACGAGCAGTACTTC. Translated, it gives CASSPRGRLADPYEQYF. The V call is TRBV7-9, the J call TRBJ2-7, with D possibly TRBD2 on 6 matching bases. The CDR3 runs to 17 residues. V gave up 5 bases and J gave up 2 bases, with 22 bases separating them. Germline V lookup: CDR1 SEHNR, CDR2 FQNEAQ (reference sequence).

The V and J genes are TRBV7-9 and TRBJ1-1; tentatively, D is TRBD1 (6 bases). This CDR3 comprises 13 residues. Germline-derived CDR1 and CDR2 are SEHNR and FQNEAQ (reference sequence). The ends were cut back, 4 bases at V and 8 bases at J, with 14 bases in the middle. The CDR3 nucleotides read TGTGCCAGCAGCTGGGGGCAGGGGCCCGAAGCTTTCTTT. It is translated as CASSWGQGPEAFF.

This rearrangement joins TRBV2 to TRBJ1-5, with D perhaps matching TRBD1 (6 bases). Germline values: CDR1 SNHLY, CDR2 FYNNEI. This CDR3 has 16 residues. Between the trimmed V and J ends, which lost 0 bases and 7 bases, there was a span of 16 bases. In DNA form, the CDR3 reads TGTGCCAGCAGTGAAGCCCCTCCGACAGGACCCCAGCCCCAGCATTTT. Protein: CASSEAPPTGPQPQHF.

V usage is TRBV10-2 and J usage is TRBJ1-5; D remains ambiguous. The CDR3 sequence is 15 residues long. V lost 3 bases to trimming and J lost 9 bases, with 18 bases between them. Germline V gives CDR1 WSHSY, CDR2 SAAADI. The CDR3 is CASSEFEALGWPQHF. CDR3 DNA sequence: TGCGCCAGCAGTGAATTCGAAGCCTTAGGGTGGCCCCAGCATTTT.

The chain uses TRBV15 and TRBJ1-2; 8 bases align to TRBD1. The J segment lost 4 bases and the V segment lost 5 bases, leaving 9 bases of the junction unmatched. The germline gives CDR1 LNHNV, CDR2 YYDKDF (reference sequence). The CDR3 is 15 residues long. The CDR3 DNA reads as TGTGCCACCAGCGAAGATGTCGGACAGGGCTATGGCTACACCTTC. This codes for CATSEDVGQGYGYTF.

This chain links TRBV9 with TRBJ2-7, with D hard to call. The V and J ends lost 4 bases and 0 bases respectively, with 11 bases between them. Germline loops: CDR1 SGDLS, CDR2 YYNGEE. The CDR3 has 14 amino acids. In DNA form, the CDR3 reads TGTGCCAGCAGCCCCCCCGCGGCCTCCTACGAGCAGTACTTC. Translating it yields CASSPPAASYEQYF.

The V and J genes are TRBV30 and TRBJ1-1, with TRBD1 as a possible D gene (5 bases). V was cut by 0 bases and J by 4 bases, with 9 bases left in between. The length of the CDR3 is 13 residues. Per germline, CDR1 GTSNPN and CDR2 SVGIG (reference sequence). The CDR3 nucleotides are TGTGCCTGGAGTGTAGGGGACGGCACTGAAGCTTTCTTT. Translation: CAWSVGDGTEAFF.

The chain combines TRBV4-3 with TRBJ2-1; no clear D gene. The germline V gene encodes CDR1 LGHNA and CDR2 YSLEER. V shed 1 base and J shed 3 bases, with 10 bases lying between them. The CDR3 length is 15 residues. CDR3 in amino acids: CASSQAQANYNEQFF. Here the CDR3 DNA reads TGCGCCAGCAGCCAAGCCCAGGCAAACTACAATGAGCAGTTCTTC.

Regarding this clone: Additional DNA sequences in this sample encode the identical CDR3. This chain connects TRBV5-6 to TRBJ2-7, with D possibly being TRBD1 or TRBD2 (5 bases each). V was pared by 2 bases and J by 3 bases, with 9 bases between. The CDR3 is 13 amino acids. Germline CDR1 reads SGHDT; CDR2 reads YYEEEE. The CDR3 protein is CASSLGDGYEQYF. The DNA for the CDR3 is TGTGCCAGCAGCTTAGGGGACGGCTACGAGCAGTACTTC. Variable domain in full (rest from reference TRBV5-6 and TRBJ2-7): DAGVTQSPTHLIKTRGQQVTLRCSPKSGHDTVSWYQQALGQGPQFIFQYYEEEERQRGNFPDRFSGHQFPNYSSELNVNALLLGDSALYLCASSLGDGYEQYFGPGTRLTVT.

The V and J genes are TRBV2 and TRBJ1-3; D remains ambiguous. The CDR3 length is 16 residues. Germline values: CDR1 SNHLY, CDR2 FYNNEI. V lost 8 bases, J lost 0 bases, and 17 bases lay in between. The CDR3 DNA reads TGTGCCAGCGGCAGACACGGCGTAAGCTCTGGAAACACCATATATTTT. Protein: CASGRHGVSSGNTIYF.

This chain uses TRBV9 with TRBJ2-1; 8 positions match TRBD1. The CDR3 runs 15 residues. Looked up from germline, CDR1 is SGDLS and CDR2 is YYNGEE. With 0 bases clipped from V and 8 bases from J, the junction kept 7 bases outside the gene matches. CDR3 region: CASSVEGQEGDEQFF. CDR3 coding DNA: TGTGCCAGCAGCGTAGAGGGACAGGAGGGCGATGAGCAGTTCTTC.

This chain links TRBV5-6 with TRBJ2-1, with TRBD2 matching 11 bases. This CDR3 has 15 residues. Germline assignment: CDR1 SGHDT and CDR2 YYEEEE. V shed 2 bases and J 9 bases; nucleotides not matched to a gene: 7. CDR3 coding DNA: TGTGCCAGCAGCTTCTCACTAGCGGGAGTCGGTGAGCAGTTCTTC. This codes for CASSFSLAGVGEQFF.

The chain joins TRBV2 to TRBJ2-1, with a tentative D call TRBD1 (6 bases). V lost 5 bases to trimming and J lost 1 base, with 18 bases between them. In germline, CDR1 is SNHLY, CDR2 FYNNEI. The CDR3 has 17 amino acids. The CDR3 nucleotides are TGTGCCAGCAGTCCCCCCCGGGCAGGGGAGTCCTACAATGAGCAGTTCTTC. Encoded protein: CASSPPRAGESYNEQFF. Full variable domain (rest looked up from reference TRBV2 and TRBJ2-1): EPEVTQTPSHQVTQMGQEVILRCVPISNHLYFYWYRQILGQKVEFLVSFYNNEISEKSEIFDDQFSVERPDGSNFTLKIRSTKLEDSAMYFCASSPPRAGESYNEQFFGPGTRLTVL.

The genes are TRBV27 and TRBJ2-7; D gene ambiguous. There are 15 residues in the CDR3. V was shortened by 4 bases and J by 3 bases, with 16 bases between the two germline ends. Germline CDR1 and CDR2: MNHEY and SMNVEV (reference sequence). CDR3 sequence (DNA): TGTGCCAGCAGTTCCTTACCTTCTACAGACTACGAGCAGTACTTC. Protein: CASSSLPSTDYEQYF.

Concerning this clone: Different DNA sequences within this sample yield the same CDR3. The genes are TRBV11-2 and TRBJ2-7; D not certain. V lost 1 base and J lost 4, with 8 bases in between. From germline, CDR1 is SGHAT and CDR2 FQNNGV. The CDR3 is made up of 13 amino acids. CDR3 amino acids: CASSLGPGYEQYF. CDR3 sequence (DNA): TGTGCCAGCAGCTTAGGACCAGGTTACGAGCAGTACTTC. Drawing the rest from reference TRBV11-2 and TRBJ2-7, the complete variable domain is EAGVAQSPRYKIIEKRQSVAFWCNPISGHATLYWYQQILGQGPKLLIQFQNNGVVDDSQLPKDRFSAERLKGVDSTLKIQPAKLEDSAVYLCASSLGPGYEQYFGPGTRLTVT.

DNA for the CDR3: TGCGCCAGCAGCCAAGTCCCCGGGACTAGCGTCTTAGAGCAGTACTTC. It yields the protein CASSQVPGTSVLEQYF. The chain employs TRBV4-1 and TRBJ2-7; the match to TRBD2 covers 10 bases. The CDR3 sequence is 16 residues long. Germline CDR1 reads MGHRA; CDR2 reads YSYEKL. The V and J ends lost 1 base and 7 bases, in that order; junction bases with no gene match: 10.

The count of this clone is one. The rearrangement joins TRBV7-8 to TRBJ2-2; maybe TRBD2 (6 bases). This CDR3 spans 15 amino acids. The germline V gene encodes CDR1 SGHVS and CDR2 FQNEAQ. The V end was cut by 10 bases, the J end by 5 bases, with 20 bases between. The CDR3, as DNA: TGTGCCACCCGATGGTTCGGCGGGGATACCGGGGAGCTGTTTTTT. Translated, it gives CATRWFGGDTGELFF.

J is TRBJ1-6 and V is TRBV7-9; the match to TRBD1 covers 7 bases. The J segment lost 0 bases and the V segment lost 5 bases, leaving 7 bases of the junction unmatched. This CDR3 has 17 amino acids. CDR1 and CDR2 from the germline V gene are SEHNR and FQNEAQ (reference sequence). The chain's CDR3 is CASSLGQVSSYNSPLHF. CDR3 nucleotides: TGTGCCAGCAGCCTCGGACAGGTCAGCTCCTATAATTCACCCCTCCACTTT.

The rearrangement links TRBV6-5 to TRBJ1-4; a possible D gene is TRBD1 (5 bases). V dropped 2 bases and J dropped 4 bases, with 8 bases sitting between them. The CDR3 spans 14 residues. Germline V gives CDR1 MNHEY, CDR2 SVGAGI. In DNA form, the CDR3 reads TGTGCCAGCAGTTACGGGGGTTTTAATGAAAAACTGTTTTTT. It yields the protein CASSYGGFNEKLFF.

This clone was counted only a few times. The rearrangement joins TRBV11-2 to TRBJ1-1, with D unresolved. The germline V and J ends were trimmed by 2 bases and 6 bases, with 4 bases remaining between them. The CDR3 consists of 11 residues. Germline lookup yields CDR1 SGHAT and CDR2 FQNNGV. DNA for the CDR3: TGTGCCAGCAGCTTACTCGCTGAAGCTTTCTTT. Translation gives CASSLLAEAFF. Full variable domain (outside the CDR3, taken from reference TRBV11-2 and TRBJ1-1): EAGVAQSPRYKIIEKRQSVAFWCNPISGHATLYWYQQILGQGPKLLIQFQNNGVVDDSQLPKDRFSAERLKGVDSTLKIQPAKLEDSAVYLCASSLLAEAFFGQGTRLTVV.